These 8 T cell receptor beta chains share one sample of origin, sequenced in a study of blood T cell repertoires in COVID-19. Assay used: immunoSEQ multiplex PCR; TCRdb lists only in-frame clones, some missing. This sample carries 110,000 to 150,000 clones, approximately 84% of them seen once, and the ten largest clones take about two fifths. Sequenced: peripheral blood. The origin of the receptors is a human donor in a cohort sampled during active COVID-19.

The gene calls are TRBV5-1 and TRBJ2-2; D is perhaps TRBD2 (5 bases). The CDR3 loop spans 16 amino acids. The V end was cut by 0 bases, the J end by 0 bases, with 9 bases between. Germline values: CDR1 SGHRS, CDR2 YFSETQ. In DNA form, the CDR3 reads TGCGCCAGCAGCTTGGCGGGGAATACGAACACCGGGGAGCTGTTTTTT. Protein product: CASSLAGNTNTGELFF. The whole variable domain, remainder taken from reference TRBV5-1 and TRBJ2-2, is KAGVTQTPRYLIKTRGQQVTLSCSPISGHRSVSWYQQTPGQGLQFLFEYFSETQRNKGNFPGRFSGRQFSNSRSEMNVSTLELGDSALYLCASSLAGNTNTGELFFGEGSRLTVL.

The CDR3 spells CASSSEEGASNQPQHF. The DNA for the CDR3 is TGTGCCAGCAGCTCCGAGGAAGGGGCGAGCAATCAGCCCCAGCATTTT. The J gene is TRBJ1-5, the V gene TRBV7-2; D is possibly TRBD1 (5 bases). Germline values: CDR1 SGHTA, CDR2 FQGNSA. Trimming shortened V by 4 bases and J by 1 base, and 14 bases separated the two germline ends. The CDR3 spans 16 residues.

This clone was detected ten times or more. This chain uses TRBV11-2 with TRBJ2-2; 7 bases align to TRBD1. The CDR3 runs 14 residues. V lost 3 bases to trimming and J lost 8 bases; unmatched junction nucleotides: 6. The germline CDR1 and CDR2 sequences are SGHAT and FQNNGV. The CDR3 bases are TGTGCCAGCAGCTTTTCCGAGGGGGCGGGGGAGCTGTTTTTT. Translating gives CASSFSEGAGELFF.

V is TRBV21-1 and J is TRBJ2-4; the table assigns TRBD2, which was not confirmed against the DNA. TRBV21-1 is a listed pseudogene. This CDR3 contains 18 residues. As DNA, the CDR3 is TGTGCCAGCAGCAAAGATCACAGGGAGGGTATGCCCAAAAACATTCAGTACTTC. It specifies CASSKDHREGMPKNIQYF.

The chain employs TRBV11-3 and TRBJ2-1; D call uncertain. Per the germline V gene, CDR1 is SGHNT and CDR2 is YENEEA. V was shortened by 2 bases and J by 6 bases, with 11 bases between the two germline ends. The CDR3 totals 14 residues. CDR3 in DNA: TGTGCCAGCAGCTTAAGGTCTAGACCCAATGAGCAGTTCTTC. Its protein product is CASSLRSRPNEQFF.

The chain uses TRBV11-3 and TRBJ1-3, with 7 positions matching TRBD1. In germline, CDR1 is SGHNT, CDR2 YENEEA. The CDR3 extends over 15 amino acids. Losses at the gene ends were 4 bases for V and 5 bases for J; bases not matched to a gene: 8. DNA for the CDR3: TGTGCCAGCAGCTCAGGGGGAAGGCAGAGAAACACCATATATTTT. It specifies CASSSGGRQRNTIYF.

The chain links TRBV29-1 to TRBJ2-1; 9 nucleotides align to TRBD1. CDR1 and CDR2 (germline): SQVTM, ANQGSEA. The CDR3 loop spans 13 amino acids. The ends lost 3 bases at V and 6 bases at J; junction bases unmatched: 3. The CDR3 nucleotides read TGCAGCGTTGACGGGACAGGGTCCAATGAGCAGTTCTTC. It is translated as CSVDGTGSNEQFF.

The chain combines TRBV19 with TRBJ1-1, with TRBD1 as a possible D gene (6 bases). Trimming pared 5 bases from V and 4 bases from J, leaving 14 bases between. The CDR3 contains 14 residues. Looked up from germline, CDR1 is LNHDA and CDR2 is SQIVND (reference sequence). CDR3 in amino acids: CASSYHREGTEAFF. CDR3 DNA sequence: TGTGCCAGTAGTTATCACAGGGAAGGCACTGAAGCTTTCTTT.